This T cell receptor (beta chain) is drawn from a study of T cell changes during pregnancy in multiple sclerosis. The CDR3 is 17 residues long. CDR1 is SGHAT, CDR2 FQNNGV, per germline. Deletions cut 2 bases from V and 0 bases from J, with 11 bases between. Measured with immunoSEQ multiplex PCR; TCRdb has only the in-frame clones, and not every one. In the table there are 40,000 to 60,000 clones, approximately 94% of which are singletons. The TCR sequence derives from a female donor with multiple sclerosis, enrolled in a pregnancy study. The sequencing used CD4+ T cells from peripheral blood mononuclear cells, collected before pregnancy. The rearrangement uses TRBV11-2 and TRBJ2-6; D is ambiguous. The CDR3 sequence is CASSLHSGSSGANVLTF. CDR3 in DNA: TGTGCCAGCAGCTTACATTCAGGTAGCTCTGGGGCCAACGTCCTGACTTTC.